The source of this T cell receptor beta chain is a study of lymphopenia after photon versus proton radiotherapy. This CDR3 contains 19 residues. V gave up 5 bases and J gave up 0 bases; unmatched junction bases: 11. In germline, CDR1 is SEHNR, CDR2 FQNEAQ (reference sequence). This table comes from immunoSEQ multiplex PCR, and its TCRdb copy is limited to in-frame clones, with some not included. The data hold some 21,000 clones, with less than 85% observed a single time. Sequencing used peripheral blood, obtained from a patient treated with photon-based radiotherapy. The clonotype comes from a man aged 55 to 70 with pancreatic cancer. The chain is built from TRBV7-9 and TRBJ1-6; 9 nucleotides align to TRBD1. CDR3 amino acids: CASSPLPGQGHSYNSPLHF. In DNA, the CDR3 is TGTGCCAGCAGCCCCCTCCCGGGACAGGGTCACTCCTATAATTCACCCCTCCACTTT.